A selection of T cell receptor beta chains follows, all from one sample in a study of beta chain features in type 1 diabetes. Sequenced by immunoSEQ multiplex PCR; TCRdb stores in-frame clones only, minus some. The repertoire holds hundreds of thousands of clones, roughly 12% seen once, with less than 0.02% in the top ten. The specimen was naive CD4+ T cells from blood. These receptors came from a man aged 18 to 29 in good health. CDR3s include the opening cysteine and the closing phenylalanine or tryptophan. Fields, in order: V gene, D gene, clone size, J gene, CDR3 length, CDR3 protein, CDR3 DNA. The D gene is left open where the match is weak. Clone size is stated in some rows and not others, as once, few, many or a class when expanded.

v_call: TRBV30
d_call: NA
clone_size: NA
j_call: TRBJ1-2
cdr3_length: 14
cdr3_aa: CAWSVLSGIYGYTF
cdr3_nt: TGTGCCTGGAGTGTACTATCAGGGATCTATGGCTACACCTTC

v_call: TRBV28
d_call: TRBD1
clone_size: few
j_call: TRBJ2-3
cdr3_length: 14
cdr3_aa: CASSPDRPSDTQYF
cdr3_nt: TGTGCCAGCAGTCCGGACAGGCCCTCAGATACGCAGTATTTT

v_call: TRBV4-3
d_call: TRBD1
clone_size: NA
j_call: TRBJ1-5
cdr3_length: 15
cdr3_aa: CASSQDTQGDQPQHF
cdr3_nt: TGCGCCAGCAGCCAAGATACACAGGGGGATCAGCCCCAGCATTTT

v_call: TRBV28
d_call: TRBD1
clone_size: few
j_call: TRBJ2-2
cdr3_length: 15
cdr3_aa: CASRTGTGRTGELFF
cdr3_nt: TGTGCCAGCAGAACCGGGACAGGGCGAACCGGGGAGCTGTTTTTT

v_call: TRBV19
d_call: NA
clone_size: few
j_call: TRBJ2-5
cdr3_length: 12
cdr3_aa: CASRDSGETQYF
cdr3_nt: TGTGCCAGTAGGGACTCTGGGGAGACCCAGTACTTC

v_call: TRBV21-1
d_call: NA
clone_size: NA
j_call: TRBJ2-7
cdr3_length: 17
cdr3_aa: CASSGSRRDTTSYEQYF
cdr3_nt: TGTGCCAGCAGCGGAAGCCGCCGGGACACAACTTCCTACGAGCAGTACTTC

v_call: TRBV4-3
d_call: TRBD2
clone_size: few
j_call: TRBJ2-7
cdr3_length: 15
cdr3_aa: CASSQVGLAAYEQYF
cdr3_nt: TGCGCCAGCAGCCAAGTTGGCCTAGCGGCATACGAGCAGTACTTC

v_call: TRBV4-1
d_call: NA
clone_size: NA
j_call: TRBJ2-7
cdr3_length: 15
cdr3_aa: CASSPRDWPTYEQYF
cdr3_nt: TGCGCCAGCAGCCCCCGGGACTGGCCAACCTACGAGCAGTACTTC

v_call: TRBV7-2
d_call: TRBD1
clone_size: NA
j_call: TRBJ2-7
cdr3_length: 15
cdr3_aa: CASSSPRTGDYEQYF
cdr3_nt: TGTGCCAGCAGCTCGCCCCGGACAGGGGACTACGAGCAGTACTTC

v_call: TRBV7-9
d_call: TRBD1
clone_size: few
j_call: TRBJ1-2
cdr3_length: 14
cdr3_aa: CASSFGGQGYGYTF
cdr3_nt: TGTGCCAGCAGCTTCGGTGGACAGGGCTATGGCTACACCTTC

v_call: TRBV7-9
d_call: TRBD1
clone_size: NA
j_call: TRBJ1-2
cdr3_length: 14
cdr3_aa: CASSPGQSNYGYTF
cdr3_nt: TGTGCCAGCAGCCCGGGACAGTCTAACTATGGCTACACCTTC

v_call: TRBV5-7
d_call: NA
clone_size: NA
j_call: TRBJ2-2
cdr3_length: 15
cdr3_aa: CASSPWGAYTGELFF
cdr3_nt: TGTGCCAGCAGCCCCTGGGGAGCGTACACCGGGGAGCTGTTTTTT

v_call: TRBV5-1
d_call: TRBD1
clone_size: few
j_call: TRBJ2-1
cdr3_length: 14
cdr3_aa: CASSLGQGGNEQFF
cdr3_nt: TGCGCCAGCAGCTTGGGACAGGGGGGCAATGAGCAGTTCTTC

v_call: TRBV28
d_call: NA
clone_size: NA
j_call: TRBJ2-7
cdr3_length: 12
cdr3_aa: CAINSPPGEQYF
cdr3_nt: TGTGCCATCAACAGCCCCCCGGGGGAGCAGTACTTC

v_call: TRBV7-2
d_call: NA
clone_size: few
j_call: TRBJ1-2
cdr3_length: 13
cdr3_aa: CASSFDGQGGYTF
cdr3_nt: TGTGCCAGCAGCTTTGACGGTCAGGGGGGCTACACCTTC

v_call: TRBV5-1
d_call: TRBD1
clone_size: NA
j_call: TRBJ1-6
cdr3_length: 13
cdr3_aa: CASSPQGNSPLHF
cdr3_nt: TGCGCCAGCAGCCCACAGGGGAATTCACCCCTCCACTTT

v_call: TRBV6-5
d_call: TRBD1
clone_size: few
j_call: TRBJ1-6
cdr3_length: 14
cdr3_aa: CASSMTGSGSPLHF
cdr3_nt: TGTGCCAGCAGTATGACAGGGAGTGGTTCACCCCTCCACTTT

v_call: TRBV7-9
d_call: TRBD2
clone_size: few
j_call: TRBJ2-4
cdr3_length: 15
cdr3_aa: CASSYSGRAGDIQYF
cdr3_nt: TGTGCCAGCAGCTATAGCGGGAGGGCCGGGGACATTCAGTACTTC